The rows below give T cell receptor beta chains drawn from one sample of a study of beta chain features in type 1 diabetes. The table came from immunoSEQ multiplex PCR; TCRdb's copy has only in-frame clones and leaves some out. The sample carries just over 450,000 clones, 30% recorded once. Material for sequencing was naive CD4+ T cells from blood. The receptors were gathered from a man between 18 and 29 years old in good health. CDR3s include the opening cysteine and the closing phenylalanine or tryptophan. Fields, in order: clone size, J gene, D gene, V gene, CDR3 protein, CDR3 DNA. D genes are given only for firm matches. Clone size appears in some rows only: once, few, many, or a class for an expanded clone.

few,TRBJ1-1,NA,TRBV18,CASSARALNTEAFF,TGTGCCAGCTCAGCCCGGGCCTTGAACACTGAAGCTTTCTTT
few,TRBJ2-3,NA,TRBV6-6,CATSPLGTDTQYF,TGTGCCACCTCGCCCCTGGGGACAGATACGCAGTATTTT
few,TRBJ2-1,TRBD2,TRBV10-3,CAIRTSGSDYEQFF,TGTGCCATCAGAACTAGCGGGAGTGACTATGAGCAGTTCTTC
few,TRBJ2-6,NA,TRBV30,CAWYLRGAGANVLTF,TGTGCCTGGTATTTGCGGGGCGCTGGGGCCAACGTCCTGACTTTC
few,TRBJ2-2,NA,TRBV5-1,CASSLEYDTGELFF,TGCGCCAGCAGCTTGGAATACGACACCGGGGAGCTGTTTTTT
NA,TRBJ2-5,TRBD1,TRBV5-6,CASSWDRGETQYF,TGTGCCAGCAGCTGGGACAGGGGAGAGACCCAGTACTTC
few,TRBJ2-1,TRBD2,TRBV2,CASSRLAGVGNEQFF,TGTGCCAGCAGTAGACTAGCGGGAGTAGGCAATGAGCAGTTCTTC
NA,TRBJ2-1,TRBD1,TRBV6-4,CASSERTGNVEWGHNEQFF,TGTGCCAGCAGTGAGAGGACAGGGAACGTAGAGTGGGGGCACAATGAGCAGTTCTTC
NA,TRBJ2-1,NA,TRBV7-9,CASSASGTRYNEQFF,TGTGCCAGCAGCGCCTCCGGGACTCGCTACAATGAGCAGTTCTTC
NA,TRBJ2-7,NA,TRBV29-1,CSVAGTFTYEQYF,TGCAGCGTTGCCGGGACTTTTACCTACGAGCAGTACTTC
few,TRBJ1-2,NA,TRBV28,CASSLLTGAAYGYTF,TGTGCCAGCAGTCTCCTGACAGGCGCCGCCTATGGCTACACCTTC
NA,TRBJ2-6,NA,TRBV29-1,CSVLSHSGANVLTF,TGCAGCGTCCTCAGTCACTCTGGGGCCAACGTCCTGACTTTC
few,TRBJ2-3,NA,TRBV5-1,CASSLRLPSTDTQYF,TGCGCCAGCAGCTTGAGGCTCCCCAGCACAGATACGCAGTATTTT
NA,TRBJ2-1,NA,TRBV29-1,CSGKEAEQFF,TGCAGCGGGAAGGAGGCTGAGCAGTTCTTC
few,TRBJ2-3,TRBD1,TRBV5-1,CASSLEGQETDTQYF,TGCGCCAGCAGCTTGGAAGGACAGGAGACAGATACGCAGTATTTT
NA,TRBJ1-2,NA,TRBV19,CASDRAGYGYTF,TGTGCCAGTGACCGGGCGGGCTATGGCTACACCTTC
NA,TRBJ1-5,TRBD1,TRBV7-9,CASSPWTGDQPQHF,TGTGCCAGCAGCCCGTGGACAGGGGATCAGCCCCAGCATTTT
few,TRBJ2-6,NA,TRBV7-2,CASSLATGGANVLTF,TGTGCCAGCAGCTTAGCCACGGGTGGGGCCAACGTCCTGACTTTC
NA,TRBJ1-2,NA,TRBV30,CAWSVGRVGGYTF,TGTGCCTGGAGTGTCGGGAGGGTAGGTGGCTACACCTTC
once,TRBJ2-7,TRBD2,TRBV4-2,CASSQVPTAGRTYEQYF,TGTGCCAGCAGCCAAGTCCCGACGGCCGGGAGGACCTACGAGCAGTACTTC
NA,TRBJ2-2,NA,TRBV18,CASSPPGPHTGELFF,TGTGCCAGCTCACCACCGGGACCTCACACCGGGGAGCTGTTTTTT
few,TRBJ2-3,NA,TRBV28,CASRMPGTDTQYF,TGTGCCAGCAGAATGCCGGGCACAGATACGCAGTATTTT
few,TRBJ2-1,NA,TRBV7-2,CASAPGPTYNEQFF,TGTGCCAGCGCCCCAGGTCCGACCTACAATGAGCAGTTCTTC
NA,TRBJ2-2,NA,TRBV6-4,CASSRDGARTGELFF,TGTGCCAGCAGTCGGGACGGGGCAAGGACCGGGGAGCTGTTTTTT
NA,TRBJ2-1,NA,TRBV20-1,CSARQATIQFF,TGCAGTGCCCGACAGGCCACGATTCAGTTCTTC
few,TRBJ1-2,NA,TRBV28,CASSPGEFLHCTF,TGTGCCAGCAGCCCTGGGGAGTTTTTACACTGCACCTTC
NA,TRBJ2-7,NA,TRBV7-9,CASSPHGDYEQYF,TGTGCCAGCAGCCCCCACGGAGACTACGAGCAGTACTTC
NA,TRBJ2-2,NA,TRBV30,CACPLRVSGELFF,TGTGCCTGCCCCCTCAGGGTTTCCGGGGAGCTGTTTTTT
NA,TRBJ2-7,TRBD2,TRBV7-2,CASSLGAGGFFEQYF,TGTGCCAGCAGCTTAGGAGCGGGAGGGTTCTTCGAGCAGTACTTC
NA,TRBJ1-5,NA,TRBV4-1,CASSQDWRIKSQHF,TGCGCCAGCAGCCAAGATTGGAGGATTAAGTCCCAGCATTTT
NA,TRBJ2-7,NA,TRBV18,CASSPPSSYEQYF,TGTGCCAGCTCACCGCCCAGCTCCTACGAGCAGTACTTC
NA,TRBJ2-7,TRBD1,TRBV7-9,CASSYGTGIYEQYF,TGTGCCAGCAGCTACGGGACAGGAATTTACGAGCAGTACTTC
NA,TRBJ1-2,NA,TRBV25-1,CASTRREGYGYTF,TGTGCCAGCACCCGAAGGGAAGGGTATGGCTACACCTTC
few,TRBJ2-5,TRBD2,TRBV11-2,CASSPLLSGRAEETQYF,TGTGCCAGCAGCCCCCTATTAAGCGGGAGGGCCGAAGAGACCCAGTACTTC
NA,TRBJ2-2,NA,TRBV4-1,CASSQTDRTNTGELFF,TGCGCCAGCAGCCAGACGGACAGAACGAACACCGGGGAGCTGTTTTTT
NA,TRBJ2-7,TRBD2,TRBV7-6,CASSFPGRVYEQYF,TGTGCCAGCAGCTTTCCCGGGAGGGTCTACGAGCAGTACTTC
NA,TRBJ2-6,NA,TRBV7-8,CASSLFGTGAMGANVLTF,TGTGCCAGCAGCTTATTTGGCACGGGGGCTATGGGGGCCAACGTCCTGACTTTC
NA,TRBJ2-7,TRBD1,TRBV6-1,CASSAVGTGPYEQYF,TGTGCCAGCAGTGCAGTGGGGACAGGACCCTACGAGCAGTACTTC
few,TRBJ1-4,NA,TRBV30,CAWRRLENEKLFF,TGTGCCTGGAGAAGATTAGAAAATGAAAAACTGTTTTTT
NA,TRBJ2-4,TRBD1,TRBV5-1,CASSLWTGSENIQYF,TGCGCCAGCAGCTTGTGGACAGGGTCGGAAAACATTCAGTACTTC
few,TRBJ1-4,TRBD1,TRBV30,CAWSAFGTANEKLFF,TGTGCCTGGAGTGCCTTTGGGACAGCTAATGAAAAACTGTTTTTT
NA,TRBJ2-1,TRBD2,TRBV15,CATSREVAGANDEQFF,TGTGCCACCAGCAGAGAAGTTGCGGGAGCAAACGATGAGCAGTTCTTC
once,TRBJ2-1,NA,TRBV11-2,CASSRSGISYNEQFF,TGTGCCAGCAGCAGAAGCGGAATCTCCTACAATGAGCAGTTCTTC
NA,TRBJ2-3,TRBD2,TRBV15,CATQLAGPFTDTQYF,TGTGCCACCCAACTAGCGGGCCCGTTCACAGATACGCAGTATTTT
few,TRBJ2-7,TRBD1,TRBV2,CASSRGQAYEQYF,TGTGCCAGCAGTAGAGGACAGGCCTACGAGCAGTACTTC
NA,TRBJ2-3,TRBD2,TRBV7-2,CASSWGLAAQYF,TGTGCCAGCAGCTGGGGACTAGCGGCGCAGTATTTT
NA,TRBJ1-2,TRBD1,TRBV15,CATSREITGGSGYTF,TGTGCCACCAGCAGAGAGATTACAGGGGGCTCTGGCTACACCTTC
NA,TRBJ2-3,TRBD2,TRBV2,CASSRSGTSVGTDTQYF,TGTGCCAGCAGTCGCTCTGGGACTAGCGTCGGCACAGATACGCAGTATTTT
NA,TRBJ2-2,NA,TRBV30,CAWSVLGGFTGELFF,TGTGCCTGGAGTGTACTAGGGGGATTCACCGGGGAGCTGTTTTTT
few,TRBJ2-3,NA,TRBV18,CASSLTSSTDTQYF,TGTGCCAGCTCACTTACCTCTAGCACAGATACGCAGTATTTT
NA,TRBJ2-4,TRBD1,TRBV29-1,CSARQGSKNIQYF,TGCAGCGCCAGACAGGGATCCAAAAACATTCAGTACTTC
NA,TRBJ2-3,NA,TRBV29-1,CSVEGGTDTQYF,TGCAGCGTTGAGGGAGGCACAGATACGCAGTATTTT